This entry concerns a single T cell receptor (beta chain). Its specificity is not known. The data are from a study of beta chain features in type 1 diabetes. The germline gives CDR1 SQVTM, CDR2 ANQGSEA. CDR3 length: 13 amino acids. V lost 7 bases to trimming and J lost 1 base; unmatched junction nucleotides: 6. Sorted CD4+ subsets: naive, central memory, regulatory, stem cell-like memory (CD45RO/CCR7/CD25/CD127/CD95/CD27 panel). Expressed TCRB transcripts were sequenced because the isolated RNA had all been reverse transcribed beforehand. Produced via immunoSEQ multiplex PCR; TCRdb's table is partial and in-frame only. In the table there are around 44,000 clones, about 51% of which are singletons. Study findings and constraints: The study found fewer insertions and more deletions at VDJ junctions in type 1 diabetes patients. A moderate, significant TCRB CDR3 shortening appeared in type 1 diabetes across four CD4+ subsets.

Material for sequencing was Tregs from blood. This TCR was recovered from a young woman in good health. The rearrangement uses TRBV29-1 and TRBJ2-7, with 8 bases that match TRBD1. As DNA, the CDR3 is TGCAGCGCCTGGGACAGGAGGTCCTACGAGCAGTACTTC. Its translation is CSAWDRRSYEQYF.